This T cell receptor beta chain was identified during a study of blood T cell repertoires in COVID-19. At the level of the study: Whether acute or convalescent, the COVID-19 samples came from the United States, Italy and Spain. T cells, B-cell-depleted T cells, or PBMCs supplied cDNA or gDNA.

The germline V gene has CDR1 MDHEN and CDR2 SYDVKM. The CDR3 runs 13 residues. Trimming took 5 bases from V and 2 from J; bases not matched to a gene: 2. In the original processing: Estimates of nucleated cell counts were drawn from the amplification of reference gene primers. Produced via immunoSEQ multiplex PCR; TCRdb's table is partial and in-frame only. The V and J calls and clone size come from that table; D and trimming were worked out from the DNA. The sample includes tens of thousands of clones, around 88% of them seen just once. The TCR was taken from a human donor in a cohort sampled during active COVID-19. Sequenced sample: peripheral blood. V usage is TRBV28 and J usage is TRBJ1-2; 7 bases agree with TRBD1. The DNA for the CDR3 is TGTGCCAGCAGTCGACAGGGAAACTATGGCTACACCTTC. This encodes CASSRQGNYGYTF.